This is a list of T cell receptor beta chains from one sample in a study of T cells in Graves' hyperthyroidism and ophthalmopathy. TCRdb re-analysed the multiplex PCR reads in MiXCR, keeping a single row per CDR3 protein. The table has fewer than 650,000 distinct CDR3 sequences, about 14% seen once. The sample was blood. The receptors were gathered from a woman in her thirties or forties with Graves' ophthalmopathy. Each CDR3 is given with its conserved first and last residue. The order of the fields is V gene, clone size, J gene, D gene, CDR3 DNA, CDR3 protein. D genes are given only for firm matches. Some rows mark clone size as missing; the rest say once, few, many or name a class of expanded clone.

TRBV19	NA	TRBJ1-5	NA	TGTGCCAGTAGCCAGAGGTCCTTCCGGCATTTT	CASSQRSFRHF
TRBV11-2	NA	TRBJ2-2	TRBD2	TGTGCCAGCAGCTTGGGCCGGACTAGCGGGAGGGCCGGGGAGCTGTTTTTT	CASSLGRTSGRAGELFF
TRBV9	NA	TRBJ1-1	NA	TGTGCCAGCAGCGTAGGAGGGATCGGAAACACTGAAGCTTTCTTT	CASSVGGIGNTEAFF
TRBV5-1	NA	TRBJ2-6	NA	TGCGCCAGCAGCTTGGGGTTTGGGGCCAACGTCCTGACTTTC	CASSLGFGANVLTF
TRBV30	NA	TRBJ1-2	TRBD1	TGTGCCTGGAGCCGGGACAGGGGGCCCAACTATGGCTACACCTTC	CAWSRDRGPNYGYTF
TRBV19	many	TRBJ1-2	NA	TGTGCCAGTAGTTTTGCGGCCGCCGGCTATGGCTACACCTTC	CASSFAAAGYGYTF
TRBV10-1	few	TRBJ2-7	NA	TGCGCCAGCAGTGAGTTCGCTTCCTACGAGCAGTACTTC	CASSEFASYEQYF
TRBV7-9	many	TRBJ1-2	NA	TGTGCCAGCAGCGGGGGTGTCGACTTTTATGGCTACACCTTC	CASSGGVDFYGYTF
TRBV19	many	TRBJ1-1	NA	TGTGCCAGTAGTATAGGGGTGAACACTGAAGCTTTCTTT	CASSIGVNTEAFF
TRBV5-1	NA	TRBJ2-5	NA	TGCGCCAGCACTCCCCCAGGAGAAGAGACCCAGTACTTC	CASTPPGEETQYF
TRBV5-8	NA	TRBJ2-5	NA	TGTGCCAGCAGCAGACTAATGTCCCAAGAGACCCAGTACTTC	CASSRLMSQETQYF
TRBV18	NA	TRBJ1-1	TRBD1	TGTGCCAGCTCACCGGGACAGGCCATGAACACTGAAGCTTTCTTT	CASSPGQAMNTEAFF
TRBV6-5	NA	TRBJ2-7	NA	TGTGCCAGCAGTTACTCGGGCAAGGGCCTCTACGAGCAGTACTTC	CASSYSGKGLYEQYF
TRBV19	many	TRBJ1-1	NA	TGTGCCAGTAGTGCAGTCGCAGCGATAATGAACACTGAAGCTTTCTTT	CASSAVAAIMNTEAFF
TRBV2	many	TRBJ2-7	TRBD1	TGTGCCAGCCAACCCACAGGGGGAATCGGCTCCTACGAGCAGTACTTC	CASQPTGGIGSYEQYF
TRBV15	many	TRBJ2-5	NA	TGTGCCACCTCGGGCCCGTACCAAGAGACCCAGTACTTC	CATSGPYQETQYF
TRBV11-2	many	TRBJ2-5	NA	TGTGCCAGCAGTTTCGTGGGTCAAGAGACCCAGTACTTC	CASSFVGQETQYF
TRBV20-1	NA	TRBJ2-7	TRBD1	TGCAGTGCTATCGGGACAGGGGAGGAAGGGTCAACCTACGAGCAGTACTTC	CSAIGTGEEGSTYEQYF
TRBV3-1	NA	TRBJ2-2	TRBD2	TGTGCCAGCAGCCAAGATAGTCGGGAGGCCGGGGAGCTGTTTTTT	CASSQDSREAGELFF
TRBV6-5	many	TRBJ2-2	NA	TGTGCCAGCAGCTTGCAGGGTTTGAACACCGGGGAGCTGTTTTTT	CASSLQGLNTGELFF
TRBV5-1	many	TRBJ2-7	TRBD1	TGCGCCAGCAGCATCGGACAGGGGGCTCGGGAGCAGTACTTC	CASSIGQGAREQYF
TRBV28	many	TRBJ1-2	NA	TGTGCCAGCAGTTTCTCACCGATGGAGGCGCACTATGGCTACACCTTC	CASSFSPMEAHYGYTF
TRBV6-2/TRBV6-3	NA	TRBJ2-2	NA	TGTGCCAGCAGCCGAGGGGACGCCGCGAACACCGGGGAGCTGTTTTTT	CASSRGDAANTGELFF
TRBV6-1	many	TRBJ1-1	NA	TGTGCCAGCACCCTGACAAGAAACACTGAAGCTTTCTTT	CASTLTRNTEAFF
TRBV20-1	few	TRBJ2-7	TRBD1	TGCAGTGCTAGAGACGACAGGGTGAACGAGCAGTACTTC	CSARDDRVNEQYF
TRBV10-3	many	TRBJ1-1	NA	TGTGCCATCAGTCGTATCAGCACAAACACTGAAGCTTTCTTT	CAISRISTNTEAFF
TRBV7-2	NA	TRBJ1-5	NA	TGTGCCAGCAGCCACTCCCAGGGGTACCAGCCCCAGCATTTT	CASSHSQGYQPQHF
TRBV6-1	NA	TRBJ2-5	NA	TGTGCCAGCAGTTACGCGCCTGAGACCCAGTACTTC	CASSYAPETQYF
TRBV15	NA	TRBJ2-7	NA	TGTGCCACCAGCAGGTTCGACAGGCTGGACGAGCAGTACTTC	CATSRFDRLDEQYF
TRBV11-1	many	TRBJ2-7	NA	TGTGCCAGCAGTCTACCGGATCGGACAGGATCAGTGGCGGGATACGAGCAGTACTTC	CASSLPDRTGSVAGYEQYF
TRBV12-3/TRBV12-4	many	TRBJ2-1	NA	TGTGCCAGCAGCAGACCCGGGAATGAGCAGTTCTTC	CASSRPGNEQFF
TRBV20-1	many	TRBJ2-5	NA	TGCGGTGCTAGAGGTTCCGAGGCCCAAGAGACCCAGTACTTC	CGARGSEAQETQYF
TRBV3-1	many	TRBJ2-7	TRBD2	TGTGCCAGCAGCCAAGCGGCTAGCGGGAAACCGGAGCAGTACTTC	CASSQAASGKPEQYF
TRBV9	NA	TRBJ2-7	TRBD2	TGTGCCAGCAGCGTAGGGGCCGGGACTACCTCCTCCTACGAGCAGTACTTC	CASSVGAGTTSSYEQYF
TRBV28	many	TRBJ1-3	NA	TGTGCCAGCAGCCTAAAGAGGAACACCATATATTTT	CASSLKRNTIYF
TRBV2	many	TRBJ2-5	NA	TGTGCCAGCAGTGAATCCCGTGAGACCCAGTACTTC	CASSESRETQYF
TRBV7-2	NA	TRBJ2-2	TRBD2	TGTGCCAGCAGCTTAGCTGTCGGAGCGGGAGAGGCCGGGGAGCTGTTTTTT	CASSLAVGAGEAGELFF
TRBV12-5	many	TRBJ2-5	NA	TGTGCTAGTGGTTTGGTAGAGACCCAGTACTTC	CASGLVETQYF
TRBV6-2/TRBV6-3	NA	TRBJ2-3	NA	TGTGCCAGCAGTCGCTACCGGGACTGGCTTAGCACAGATACGCAGTATTTT	CASSRYRDWLSTDTQYF
TRBV6-1	many	TRBJ1-2	TRBD1	TGTGCCAGCACTGAACGGACAGGGGGCGGCTACACCTTC	CASTERTGGGYTF
TRBV15	NA	TRBJ2-4	NA	TGTGCCACCAGCAGCTTAGCCAAAAACATTCAGTACTTC	CATSSLAKNIQYF
TRBV2	many	TRBJ2-7	NA	TGTGCCAGCAGTCCACTCCCGGATCCCGCGTACTTC	CASSPLPDPAYF
TRBV28	NA	TRBJ2-2	TRBD2	TGTGCCAGCAAAGTAGCGGGAGTGGCCGGGGAGCTGTTTTTT	CASKVAGVAGELFF
TRBV5-1	NA	TRBJ2-4	TRBD1	TGCGCCAGCAGCAAAGACAGGGGAGGAAACATTCAGTACTTC	CASSKDRGGNIQYF
TRBV6-1	NA	TRBJ2-7	NA	TGTGCCAGCAGCAACCACCGGGACGGAACCTACGAGCAGTACTTC	CASSNHRDGTYEQYF
TRBV5-1	many	TRBJ2-7	NA	TGCGCCAGCAGCTTTGGAGGGGCAGGGGGCTACGAGCAGTACTTC	CASSFGGAGGYEQYF
TRBV28	NA	TRBJ2-2	TRBD1	TGTGCCAGCAGTACGGGACAGGCTTACACCGGGGAGCTGTTTTTT	CASSTGQAYTGELFF
TRBV6-5	few	TRBJ1-1	NA	TGTGCCAGCAGTAACAGTCAGGGAGGCACTGAAGCTTTCTTT	CASSNSQGGTEAFF
TRBV27	many	TRBJ2-5	NA	TGTGCCAGCAGTCCCCGACAGAAGCAGACCCAGTACTTC	CASSPRQKQTQYF